This T cell receptor (beta chain) was found in a study of cytomegalovirus exposure and HLA in healthy donors. Points from the study as a whole: Rarity marked most TCR sequences, yet some public TCRs occurred in many donors.

CDR1 and CDR2 (germline): GTSNPN, SVGIG (reference sequence). The CDR3 is 15 residues long. Trimming took off 0 bases at V and 5 bases at J, with 16 bases between the two ends. Turning to this clone: The target antigen is unknown.

Donors had nominal health at sampling but likely had unrecorded immune exposures. Primers: 60 Vbeta forward and 13 Jbeta reverse. Produced via immunoSEQ multiplex PCR; TCRdb's table is partial and in-frame only. Among some 110,000 clones, 77% were seen once, and the ten largest hold about 4.9%. The chain has TRBV30 and TRBJ1-1; possible D gene TRBD1, 5 bases. The sequence was obtained from a man aged 45-65 years in good health and CMV-seropositive. The sample consisted of PBMCs. DNA of the CDR3: TGTGCCTGGAGTGTACAGGCAAACGGTTGGACTGAAGCTTTCTTT. Its protein is CAWSVQANGWTEAFF.